Following are 3 T cell receptor beta chains from one sample sequenced in a study of shared clonotypes between healthy human individuals. Generated by immunoSEQ multiplex PCR, the TCRdb table keeps only in-frame clones and is missing some. The table includes a few million clones, 80% to 95% detected once. The material sequenced was naive CD4+ T cells from PBMCs. Subset indicated: CD45RA+ positively selected. Receptors were obtained from a man younger than 30 in good health. Some clones in this sample may be carry-over from other donors' samples.

On this clone: Other DNA sequences in the sample encode the same CDR3. This chain joins TRBV6-5 and TRBJ2-7, with TRBD2 matching over 14 bases. Trimming at V came to 6 bases and at J to 3 bases, leaving 4 bases not matched to a gene. This CDR3 has 15 residues. Looked up from germline, CDR1 is MNHEY and CDR2 is SVGAGI. The CDR3 sequence: CASRRGTSGSYEQYF. The CDR3 bases are TGTGCCAGCAGGCGTGGGACTAGCGGGAGCTACGAGCAGTACTTC.

V and J are TRBV4-3 and TRBJ1-4, with D unclear. Germline V gene sequence: CDR1 LGHNA, CDR2 YSLEER. Trimming removed 1 base at V and 7 bases at J, with 4 bases between. This CDR3 is built from 12 residues. CDR3 nucleotides: TGCGCCAGCAGCCAAGCTCGTGAAAAACTGTTTTTT. This gives the protein CASSQAREKLFF.

The chain carries TRBV27 and TRBJ2-5; 14 nucleotides match TRBD2. Germline V gene lookup returns CDR1 MNHEY and CDR2 SMNVEV (reference sequence). Unmatched junction bases numbered 6, after V lost 5 bases and J lost 4 bases. The CDR3 sequence is 16 residues long. CDR3 nucleotides: TGTGCCAGCAGTAGGACTAGCGGGAGGTTTTTAGAGACCCAGTACTTC. Translated: CASSRTSGRFLETQYF.